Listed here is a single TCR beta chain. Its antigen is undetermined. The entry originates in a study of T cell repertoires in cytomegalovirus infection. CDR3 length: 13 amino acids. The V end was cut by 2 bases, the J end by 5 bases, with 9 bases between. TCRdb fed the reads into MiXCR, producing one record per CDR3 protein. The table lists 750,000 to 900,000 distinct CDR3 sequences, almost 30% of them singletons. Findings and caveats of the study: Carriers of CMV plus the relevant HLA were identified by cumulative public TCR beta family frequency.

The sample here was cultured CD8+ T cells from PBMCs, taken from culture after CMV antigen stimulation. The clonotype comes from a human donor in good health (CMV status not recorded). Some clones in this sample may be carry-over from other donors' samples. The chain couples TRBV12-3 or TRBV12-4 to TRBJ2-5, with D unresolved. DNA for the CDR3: TGTGCCAGCAGTTTAAGGATTGCGGAGACCCAGTACTTC. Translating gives CASSLRIAETQYF.